The present T cell receptor beta chain was sequenced within a study of T cells in Graves' hyperthyroidism and ophthalmopathy. Study overall: At initial diagnosis, before any treatment had begun, peripheral blood was obtained. General study results and limits: The model's output predicted ophthalmopathy at a median of around 6.9 months prior to onset.

Orbital computed tomography, thyroid ultrasound, serum thyroxine and TRAb, and clinical symptoms together informed the diagnoses. Progressors' blood was drawn at hyperthyroidism diagnosis, before ophthalmopathy symptoms. Amplified regions were TCR beta CDR3 sequences from RNA transcripts. The primer set for the first-round RT-PCR of the TCR CDR3 was HTBI. In TCRdb, the multiplex PCR reads were re-called with MiXCR into one record per CDR3 protein. The sample has 250,000 to 300,000 distinct CDR3 sequences; roughly 15% are singletons. This clonotype appeared many times. Its antigen is undetermined. The CDR3 has 14 amino acids. Trimming shortened V by 1 base and J by 5 bases, and 14 bases separated the two germline ends. CDR1 DFQATT and CDR2 SNEGSKA come from the germline V gene (reference sequence).

The sequenced sample consisted of blood. The chain recombines TRBV20-1 with TRBJ2-5; D might be TRBD1 (6 bases). The receptor comes from a woman aged 40-49 years with Graves' hyperthyroidism that later progressed to Graves' ophthalmopathy. The CDR3 protein is CSARVVRGLETQYF. The CDR3 nucleotides read TGCAGTGCTAGAGTGGTTAGGGGGTTGGAGACCCAGTACTTC.